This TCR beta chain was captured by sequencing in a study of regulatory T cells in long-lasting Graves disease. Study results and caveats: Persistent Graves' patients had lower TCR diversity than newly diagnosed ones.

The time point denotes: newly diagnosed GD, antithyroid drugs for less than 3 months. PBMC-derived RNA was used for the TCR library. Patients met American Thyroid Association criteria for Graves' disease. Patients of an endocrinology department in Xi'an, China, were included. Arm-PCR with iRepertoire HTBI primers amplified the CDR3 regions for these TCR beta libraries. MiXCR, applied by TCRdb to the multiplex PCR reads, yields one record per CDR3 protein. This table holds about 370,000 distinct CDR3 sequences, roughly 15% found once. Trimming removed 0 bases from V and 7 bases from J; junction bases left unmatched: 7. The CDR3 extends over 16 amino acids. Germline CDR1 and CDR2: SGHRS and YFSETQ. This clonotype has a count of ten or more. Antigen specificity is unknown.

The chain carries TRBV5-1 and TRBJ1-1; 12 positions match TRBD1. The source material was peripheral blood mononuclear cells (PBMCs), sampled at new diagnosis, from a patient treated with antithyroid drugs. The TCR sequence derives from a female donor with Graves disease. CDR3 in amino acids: CASSLVGTGGAGEAFF. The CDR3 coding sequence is TGCGCCAGCAGCTTGGTAGGGACAGGGGGCGCGGGTGAAGCTTTCTTT.